Listed here is a single TCR beta chain. Its antigen is not yet known. Within one base of it there is no much larger clone, and no base qualities were kept. The record originates from a study of T cell changes during pregnancy in multiple sclerosis (dated by TCRdb to between 2018 and 2021). The study in broad terms: The study looked at changes in the T cell repertoire across pregnancy in women with multiple sclerosis.

Its CDR3 holds 14 amino acids, cysteine through phenylalanine. CDR3 DNA is the only sequence kept; it has 42 bases, read in frame from the first base. The trim is 3 bases for V and 6 bases for J, with a gap of 14 bases between the germline ends. CDR1 and CDR2, per the germline V gene, are SGHAT and FQNNGV. Library preparation was by the immunoSEQ multiplex PCR assay. Entries here come from immuneACCESS through TCRdb and include only in-frame sequences with V and J called. Some clones fail to appear in such tables; in the studies checked, an unresolved V gene covers under half of the shortfall, and the cause of the remainder is unknown. The sample table records 85,000 to 110,000 clones; about 91% of these occur just once. Clones ranked in the top ten supply 0.75% to 0.95% of the sample.

This receptor was taken from a female donor with multiple sclerosis, enrolled in a pregnancy study. The receptor chain draws on TRBV11-2 and TRBJ1-1, with TRBD1 as a weak D call on 5 bases. The sequencing used peripheral blood, collected after pregnancy. The DNA sequence reads TGTGCCAGCAGCTTTGGGACTGGAGGGCCTGAAGCTTTCTTT. The encoded protein is CASSFGTGGPEAFF.